The 4 T cell receptor beta chains listed next were all sequenced from one sample in a study of shared clonotypes between healthy human individuals (dated by TCRdb to about 2020). Libraries were built with the immunoSEQ multiplex PCR assay. Held by TCRdb, this immuneACCESS table contains in-frame sequences only and omits some clones. Under half of the omission traces to an unresolved V gene where checked; the cause of the rest is unknown. The sample yields around 2.1 million clones; 93% were counted once. The ten largest clonotypes hold approximately 1.7% of the sample. For the CD8 naive samples, CD45RO-negative cells were positively selected for CCR7, yielding a CD45RA+CCR7+ population from which TemRA cells were excluded. Input material: naive CD8+ T cells from PBMCs. This specimen's cell subset or site label, per the study, means: CD45RA+CCR7+. These receptors were taken from a man younger than 35 in good health. Some clones in this sample may be carry-over from other donors' samples.

This chain uses TRBV30 with TRBJ2-4, with 15 bases lining up with TRBD2. This CDR3 contains 19 residues. CDR1 and CDR2 (germline): GTSNPN, SVGIG (reference sequence). The V gene end was trimmed by 0 bases and the J gene end by 6 bases; junction bases not matched to a gene: 12. For the CDR3, the DNA is TGTGCCTGGAGTGTAATTTCGGGACTAGCGGGAGGCCGGGTAAACATTCAGTACTTC. It translates to CAWSVISGLAGGRVNIQYF. Together with reference TRBV30 and TRBJ2-4, the CDR3 gives the full variable domain: SQTIHQWPATLVQPVGSPLSLECTVEGTSNPNLYWYRQAAGRGLQLLFYSVGIGQISSEVPQNLSASRPQDRQFILSSKKLLLSDSGFYLCAWSVISGLAGGRVNIQYFGAGTRLSVL.

CDR3 residues: CASSFAGQKETQYF. The CDR3 DNA sequence: TGTGCCAGCAGTTTTGCCGGACAGAAAGAGACCCAGTACTTC. The rearrangement uses TRBV28 and TRBJ2-5; D may be TRBD1 (6 bases). The V end was cut by 3 bases, the J end by 3 bases, with 11 bases between. The germline V gene encodes CDR1 MDHEN and CDR2 SYDVKM. The CDR3 covers 14 residues. Looking up the rest from reference TRBV28 and TRBJ2-5 gives the full variable domain: DVKVTQSSRYLVKRTGEKVFLECVQDMDHENMFWYRQDPGLGLRLIYFSYDVKMKEKGDIPEGYSVSREKKERFSLILESASTNQTSMYLCASSFAGQKETQYFGPGTRLLVL.

CDR3 in amino acids: CASSFMDQTGRGEKLFF. The CDR3 region has the DNA TGTGCCAGCAGTTTTATGGATCAGACAGGGAGAGGAGAAAAACTGTTTTTT. The chain combines TRBV27 with TRBJ1-4, with 7 bases aligning to TRBD1. There are 17 residues in the CDR3. Unmatched junction bases numbered 15, after V lost 3 bases and J lost 8 bases. The germline V gene has CDR1 MNHEY and CDR2 SMNVEV (reference sequence).

This clone was detected only once. The chain links TRBV6-1 to TRBJ1-1; no reliable D call. The CDR3 is made up of 15 amino acids. V was clipped by 6 bases and J by 5 bases, with 19 bases between them. Per germline, CDR1 MNHNS and CDR2 SASEGT. CDR3 coding DNA: TGTGCCAGCAGCGGGGTGCATCGGGTAGAGACTGAAGCTTTCTTT. Residues: CASSGVHRVETEAFF.